The 20 T cell receptor beta chains listed next were all sequenced from one sample in a study of vaccination and CD4 T cells after COVID-19. Cultured CD4+ T-cell DNA underwent Oncomine TCR Beta short-read sequencing. TCRdb re-analysed the PCR reads in MiXCR, keeping a single row per CDR3 protein. The sample records over 13,000 distinct CDR3 sequences, 20% to 25% being singletons. Treatment defined: roughly 11-day PBMC culture with coronavirus spike peptide pools or control peptides (ViraFEST assay). These receptors lack a known antigen. The sequencing used CD4+ T cells from blood, cultured in vitro, collected after SARS-CoV-2 vaccination. Every receptor here comes from a human donor who had recovered from COVID-19.

This clonotype has more than one count but fewer than ten. This chain uses TRBV2 with TRBJ2-1; 8 nucleotides line up with TRBD2. Germline-derived CDR1 and CDR2 are SNHLY and FYNNEI. The CDR3 consists of 15 residues. The V gene end was trimmed by 8 bases and the J gene end by 8 bases; junction bases not matched to a gene: 14. The CDR3 sequence: CASRDLAGKGDEQFF. DNA for the CDR3: TGTGCCAGCCGAGATTTAGCGGGAAAGGGCGATGAGCAGTTCTTC. Looking up the rest from reference TRBV2 and TRBJ2-1 gives the full variable domain: EPEVTQTPSHQVTQMGQEVILRCVPISNHLYFYWYRQILGQKVEFLVSFYNNEISEKSEIFDDQFSVERPDGSNFTLKIRSTKLEDSAMYFCASRDLAGKGDEQFFGPGTRLTVL.

The CDR3 DNA reads TGTGCCAGCAGTCTATTAGGACTAGCTATAAGGACCCAGTACTTC. This translates into CASSLLGLAIRTQYF. The chain carries TRBV28 and TRBJ2-5; 8 nucleotides line up with TRBD2. The CDR3 has 15 residues. V lost 5 bases and J lost 7; bases outside the gene matches: 12. CDR1 and CDR2 from the germline V gene are MDHEN and SYDVKM.

The J gene is TRBJ2-1, the V gene TRBV6-1; TRBD1 matches 9 bases. The CDR3 has 12 residues. CDR1 is MNHNS, CDR2 SASEGT, per germline. Trimming at V came to 10 bases and at J to 5 bases, leaving 3 bases not matched to a gene. CDR3 DNA sequence: TGTGCCACCCGACAGGGGGACAATGAGCAGTTCTTC. Its translation: CATRQGDNEQFF.

This chain uses TRBV21-1 with TRBJ1-5. TRBV21-1 is shown as a pseudogene. CDR3 size: 14 residues. CDR3 sequence reads: CASSKVQNNQPQHF. The CDR3 region has the DNA TGTGCCAGCAGCAAGGTACAGAACAATCAGCCCCAGCATTTT.

This clonotype was recorded a few times. The J gene is TRBJ1-1, the V gene TRBV6-1, with 8 bases that match TRBD1. Germline CDR1 and CDR2: MNHNS and SASEGT. This CDR3 spans 12 amino acids. V shed 10 bases and J 6 bases; nucleotides not matched to a gene: 7. The CDR3 sequence: CATGQGGSEAFF. The CDR3 DNA sequence: TGTGCCACCGGACAGGGAGGGTCTGAAGCTTTCTTT.

The V and J genes are TRBV30 and TRBJ1-6; D may be TRBD1 (5 bases). Looked up from germline, CDR1 is GTSNPN and CDR2 is SVGIG (reference sequence). With 1 base removed from V and 5 bases from J, the gap between germline ends came to 9 bases. The CDR3 loop spans 14 amino acids. The CDR3 DNA reads TGTGCCTGGAGTGCGGGACGGCATAATTCACCCCTCCACTTT. Amino acid sequence: CAWSAGRHNSPLHF. Drawing the rest from reference TRBV30 and TRBJ1-6, the complete variable domain is SQTIHQWPATLVQPVGSPLSLECTVEGTSNPNLYWYRQAAGRGLQLLFYSVGIGQISSEVPQNLSASRPQDRQFILSSKKLLLSDSGFYLCAWSAGRHNSPLHFGNGTRLTVT.

The genes are TRBV30 and TRBJ2-3, with 7 bases matching TRBD1. CDR1 GTSNPN and CDR2 SVGIG come from the germline V gene (reference sequence). The length of the CDR3 is 15 residues. The junction had 9 bases not matched to a gene; V was cut back by 2 bases and J by 4 bases. The CDR3 DNA sequence: TGTGCCTGGAGTCCCGACAGGGTTCGGGCAGATACGCAGTATTTT. Its translation: CAWSPDRVRADTQYF.

In DNA form, the CDR3 reads TGTGCCAGCAGGGACACTTACTACTATGGCTACACCTTC. Its translation: CASRDTYYYGYTF. The chain has TRBV6-1 and TRBJ1-2; possibly TRBD1 for D (5 bases). CDR1 is MNHNS, CDR2 SASEGT, per germline. The V gene lost 6 bases and the J gene lost 3 bases, with 11 bases spanning the gap. This CDR3 is built from 13 residues.

This clonotype was detected only once. The chain uses TRBV4-2 and TRBJ2-1; D is possibly TRBD1 or TRBD2 (6 bases each). The CDR3 is made up of 14 amino acids. The V and J ends lost 3 bases and 6 bases respectively, with 12 bases between them. The germline gives CDR1 LGHNA, CDR2 YNFKEQ. Written as DNA, the CDR3 is TGTGCCAGCAGCCACCTGGGGGGCCCCAATGAGCAGTTCTTC. It is translated as CASSHLGGPNEQFF.

This clonotype came up a few times. The chain recombines TRBV6-1 with TRBJ2-7, with 8 bases fitting TRBD2. The V and J ends lost 6 bases and 3 bases, in that order; junction bases with no gene match: 13. Germline CDR1 reads MNHNS; CDR2 reads SASEGT. The CDR3 covers 16 residues. The CDR3 loop reads CASRDPSAGAVYEQYF. The CDR3 region has the DNA TGTGCCAGCAGGGACCCCTCAGCGGGAGCTGTCTACGAGCAGTACTTC.

The rearrangement joins TRBV29-1 to TRBJ2-3; D might be TRBD1 or TRBD2, each matching 5 bases. CDR1 is SQVTM, CDR2 ANQGSEA, per germline. The CDR3 consists of 14 residues. Trimming took 6 bases from V and 1 from J, leaving 14 bases between them. The CDR3 spells CSVARGARTDTQYF. The CDR3 coding sequence is TGCAGCGTGGCCAGAGGGGCTCGCACAGATACGCAGTATTTT.

This clonotype was recorded once. V and J are TRBV19 and TRBJ2-2, with TRBD1 identical over 8 bases. After removal of 6 bases from V and 5 bases from J, the junction contained 8 bases not matched to a gene. CDR1 is LNHDA and CDR2 is SQIVND in the germline V gene (reference sequence). The CDR3 is made up of 15 amino acids. The CDR3 DNA reads as TGTGCCAGTAGCCGGGCAGGGGGCTATACCGGGGAGCTGTTTTTT. This encodes CASSRAGGYTGELFF.

Within the sample, this clonotype is medium-sized. The rearrangement joins TRBV7-8 to TRBJ1-5; D remains unclear. CDR3 length equals 19 residues. V was pared by 1 base and J by 2 bases, with 21 bases between. Germline CDR1 and CDR2: SGHVS and FQNEAQ. CDR3 sequence reads: CASSLGVRLSLVGNQPQHF. DNA of the CDR3: TGTGCCAGCAGCTTAGGGGTCAGGCTATCTCTGGTTGGCAATCAGCCCCAGCATTTT.

The rearrangement joins TRBV24-1 to TRBJ1-2, with TRBD1 matching over 7 bases. Germline trimming cut 5 bases from V and 4 bases from J; bases unmatched to any gene: 6. This CDR3 comprises 14 residues. Germline CDR1 is KGHDR and CDR2 is SFDVKD. CDR3 nucleotides: TGTGCCACCAGTGCGAGACAGGGATCCTATGGCTACACCTTC. Protein product: CATSARQGSYGYTF.

V usage is TRBV4-3 and J usage is TRBJ1-1; 7 positions agree with TRBD1. Germline V gene sequence: CDR1 LGHNA, CDR2 YSLEER. V dropped 4 bases and J dropped 0; count of bases not matched to a gene: 11. CDR3 length: 17 amino acids. Here the CDR3 DNA reads TGCGCCAGCAGCCCCGGGGGTAGGGGGCGGATGAACACTGAAGCTTTCTTT. The encoded protein is CASSPGGRGRMNTEAFF.

This clonotype was recorded only once. The rearrangement uses TRBV7-2 and TRBJ2-3, with 9 bases identical to TRBD2. This CDR3 comprises 18 residues. Germline assignment: CDR1 SGHTA and CDR2 FQGNSA. Trimming cost V 3 bases and J 0 bases; bases outside gene matches: 10. CDR3 DNA sequence: TGTGCCAGCAGCTTCAGGCTAGCGGGAAGTTATAGCACAGATACGCAGTATTTT. Translated: CASSFRLAGSYSTDTQYF.

This clonotype was seen only a few times. The rearrangement uses TRBV28 and TRBJ2-7, with a weak D call TRBD2 (7 bases). This CDR3 comprises 17 residues. Trimming removed 4 bases at V and 4 bases at J, with 23 bases between. CDR1 and CDR2 (germline): MDHEN, SYDVKM. DNA for the CDR3: TGTGCCAGCAGTTATGTCTTGTGGGGGGCCGGGAGGTACGAGCAGTACTTC. Translation gives CASSYVLWGAGRYEQYF.

The chain uses TRBV10-3 and TRBJ1-1; D ambiguous. Germline V gene data show CDR1 as ENHRY and CDR2 as SYGVKD. V dropped 2 bases and J dropped 10 bases, with 17 bases sitting between them. The CDR3 spans 14 residues. As DNA, the CDR3 is TGTGCCATCAGTGAGACCGTGCAGACCCGTGGAGCTTTCTTT. This encodes CAISETVQTRGAFF.

CDR3 sequence reads: CAWTQGTSGQETQYF. In DNA, the CDR3 is TGTGCCTGGACCCAGGGGACTAGTGGTCAAGAGACCCAGTACTTC. The V gene is TRBV30, the J gene TRBJ2-5; the match to TRBD2 covers 8 bases. This CDR3 is built from 15 residues. Per the germline V gene, CDR1 is GTSNPN and CDR2 is SVGIG (reference sequence). The J segment lost 2 bases and the V segment lost 4 bases, leaving 9 bases of the junction unmatched. The whole variable domain, filled in from reference TRBV30 and TRBJ2-5, reads SQTIHQWPATLVQPVGSPLSLECTVEGTSNPNLYWYRQAAGRGLQLLFYSVGIGQISSEVPQNLSASRPQDRQFILSSKKLLLSDSGFYLCAWTQGTSGQETQYFGPGTRLLVL.

The gene calls are TRBV15 and TRBJ2-6; unclear D gene. Trimming stripped 1 base from V and 0 bases from J, with 4 bases between. CDR3 length: 15 residues. Germline CDR1 reads LNHNV; CDR2 reads YYDKDF (reference sequence). This chain's CDR3 is CATSRGGSGANVLTF. CDR3 DNA sequence: TGTGCCACCAGCAGAGGTGGCTCTGGGGCCAACGTCCTGACTTTC.